Listed here are 7 T cell receptor beta chains from one sample, sequenced in a study of CD8+CD57+ T cells in acquired aplastic anemia. Only patients with CD8+CD57+ cell expansion on flow cytometry were chosen for sequencing. Profiles of TCR beta VDJ and CDR3 were generated from a genomic DNA template. TCRdb ran MiXCR on the reads and lists one entry per CDR3 protein. The sample records about 180,000 distinct CDR3 sequences, around 50% being singletons. Sequenced sample: sorted CD4+, CD8+, or CD8+CD57+ T cells (not recorded which) from PBMCs. Receptor source: a human donor with aplastic anemia.

The CDR3 DNA sequence: TGCAGTGCTAAGGGACAGGGGCACACTGAAGCTTTCTTT. Protein: CSAKGQGHTEAFF. The chain uses TRBV20-1 and TRBJ1-1; 10 bases are shared with TRBD1. The length of the CDR3 is 13 residues. The V gene end was trimmed by 4 bases and the J gene end by 3 bases; junction bases not matched to a gene: 2. In germline, CDR1 is DFQATT, CDR2 SNEGSKA (reference sequence).

CDR3 nucleotide sequence: TGTGCCAGCAGTCTGCAGGGGGTCTACGAGCAGTACTTC. Protein: CASSLQGVYEQYF. The J gene is TRBJ2-7, the V gene TRBV12-3 or TRBV12-4, with 7 bases matching TRBD1. J lost 3 bases, V lost 5 bases, and 4 bases had no gene match. CDR3 size: 13 residues.

This clonotype was observed a handful of times. The V and J genes are TRBV27 and TRBJ2-2; 13 nucleotides align to TRBD2. This CDR3 comprises 16 residues. The germline V gene has CDR1 MNHEY and CDR2 SMNVEV (reference sequence). V trimming: 9 bases; J trimming: 1 base; junction bases outside the gene matches: 5. This CDR3 is CASWTSGGLNTGELFF. The CDR3 bases are TGTGCCAGTTGGACTAGCGGGGGCCTGAACACCGGGGAGCTGTTTTTT.

This clonotype was seen a few times. The chain carries TRBV20-1 and TRBJ1-2; 7 nucleotides align to TRBD1. CDR1 and CDR2 from the germline V gene are DFQATT and SNEGSKA (reference sequence). Trimming removed 2 bases from V and 9 bases from J; junction bases left unmatched: 6. CDR3 length: 12 amino acids. Here the CDR3 DNA reads TGCAGTGCTAGACCTGGACAGGAGAGCTACACCTTC. Translation gives CSARPGQESYTF.

This clonotype was counted only a few times. The chain links TRBV12-3 or TRBV12-4 to TRBJ1-5, with D unclear. V gave up 2 bases and J gave up 5 bases, with 4 bases separating them. The CDR3 loop spans 12 amino acids. Here the CDR3 reads CASSLRDQPQHF. The DNA of the CDR3 is TGTGCCAGCAGTTTAAGGGATCAGCCCCAGCATTTT.

J is TRBJ2-7 and V is TRBV7-2, with D perhaps matching TRBD1 (7 bases). The CDR3 sequence is 14 residues long. Germline lookup yields CDR1 SGHTA and CDR2 FQGNSA. Deletions cut 5 bases from V and 3 bases from J, with 14 bases between. The CDR3 DNA follows: TGTGCCAGCAGCGGGGGGACAGACCACTACGAGCAGTACTTC. This gives the protein CASSGGTDHYEQYF.

This clonotype was counted at least ten times. The gene calls are TRBV5-4 and TRBJ2-1, with TRBD2 matching over 8 bases. Trimming removed 1 base from V and 4 bases from J; junction bases left unmatched: 7. This CDR3 is 16 amino acids long. CDR1 and CDR2 (germline): SGHNT, YYREEE (reference sequence). CDR3 protein: CASSLSVAGPYNEQFF. The CDR3 nucleotides read TGTGCCAGCAGCTTGTCGGTAGCGGGGCCATACAATGAGCAGTTCTTC.